Below are 8 T cell receptor beta chains sequenced from a single sample in a study of T cell repertoires in aging, cancer and after chemotherapy. TCR beta rearrangements were amplified from peripheral blood genomic DNA. Multiplex touch-down PCR with TRB-A/B primers amplified rearranged V-D-J TRB sequences. Each CDR3 protein is one row after TCRdb ran MiXCR on the multiplex PCR reads. The repertoire consists of over 3,500 distinct CDR3 sequences, with 28% occurring once and the leading ten covering around 19%. Input material: blood. Receptor source: a human donor with a solid tumor.

To note about this clonotype: A clone one base away is much larger, so this may be a read error. The chain recombines TRBV6-6 with TRBJ1-2; D may be TRBD1 (6 bases). CDR1 and CDR2 from the germline V gene are MNHNY and SVGAGI (reference sequence). The CDR3 consists of 12 residues. Trimming left V 9 bases short and J 6 bases short, with 14 bases between. The CDR3 nucleotides are TGTGCCAGGAGCGAAGGGGGGAATGGCTACACCTTC. Amino acid sequence: CARSEGGNGYTF.

This clonotype qualifies as medium-sized. This chain joins TRBV19 and TRBJ1-1, with D perhaps TRBD1 (5 bases). CDR1 is LNHDA, CDR2 SQIVND, per germline (reference sequence). Deletions cut 8 bases from V and 3 bases from J, with 13 bases between. CDR3 size: 13 residues. The CDR3 bases are TGTGCCAGTTGCAGGGCTTTGGACACTGAAGCTTTCTTT. Translation: CASCRALDTEAFF.

Turning to this clonotype: A read error may explain this, as a much larger clone is one base away. This CDR3 reads CVSSHDGTSFRETQYF. The CDR3 coding sequence is TGTGTCAGCAGCCACGACGGGACTAGTTTTCGGGAGACCCAGTACTTC. The V call is TRBV7-9, the J call TRBJ2-5; 8 bases align to TRBD2. The germline V gene encodes CDR1 SEHNR and CDR2 FQNEAQ (reference sequence). This CDR3 is built from 16 residues. Full variable domain (outside the CDR3, taken from reference TRBV7-9 and TRBJ2-5): DTGVSQNPRHKITKRGQNVTFRCDPISEHNRLYWYRQTLGQGPEFLTYFQNEAQLEKSRLLSDRFSAERPKGSFSTLEIQRTEQGDSAMYLCVSSHDGTSFRETQYFGPGTRLLVL.

This clonotype is labeled as medium-sized. The chain uses TRBV5-4 and TRBJ2-1; 9 bases are shared with TRBD2. The V and J ends lost 0 bases and 6 bases, in that order; junction bases with no gene match: 7. CDR1 SGHNT and CDR2 YYREEE come from the germline V gene (reference sequence). The CDR3 is 16 amino acids. Here the CDR3 DNA reads TGTGCCAGCAGCTTGGTAGGGACTAGCCTAGGCAATGAGCAGTTCTTC. Its protein is CASSLVGTSLGNEQFF.

V and J are TRBV7-6 and TRBJ1-5; D gene unclear. The CDR3 runs 13 residues. V lost 4 bases and J 0 bases, leaving 4 bases between the germline ends. Germline V CDR1 and CDR2: SGHVS, FNYEAQ. The CDR3 bases are TGTGCCAGCAGCTCCAGTAGCAATCAGCCCCAGCATTTT. Translating it yields CASSSSSNQPQHF.

Sample share makes this clonotype medium-sized. The rearrangement uses TRBV5-6 and TRBJ2-1; D might be TRBD1 or TRBD2, each matching 5 bases. The CDR3 has 14 residues. V dropped 9 bases and J dropped 10 bases, with 23 bases sitting between them. Germline V gene sequence: CDR1 SGHDT, CDR2 YYEEEE. DNA for the CDR3: TGTGCCACCTTACCACTAGGGGTAATGGAGGAGCAGTTCTTC. Amino acids: CATLPLGVMEEQFF.

V gene TRBV4-1 combines with J gene TRBJ2-1; D may match TRBD1 or TRBD2 (6 bases each). V was trimmed by 0 bases and J by 15 bases, leaving 12 bases between them. The CDR3 is 12 residues long. The V gene's germline CDR1 is MGHRA and CDR2 YSYEKL. CDR3: CASSQEGEGGFF. CDR3 DNA: TGCGCCAGCAGCCAAGAGGGAGAGGGGGGGTTCTTC.

This clonotype was detected once. The junction and the germline gene differ at one end; a read error may be behind it. The chain links TRBV5-5 to TRBJ1-4, with a weak D call TRBD1 (5 bases). This CDR3 is 15 amino acids long. The germline CDR1 and CDR2 sequences are SGHKS and YYEKEE (reference sequence). The CDR3 coding sequence is TGCGCCAGCAGGTTGGGGGAGGTTAAGGCTGAAAAACTGTTTTTT. This translates into CASRLGEVKAEKLFF.